Listed here are 3 T cell receptor beta chains from one sample, sequenced in a study of blood T cell repertoires in COVID-19. The method was immunoSEQ multiplex PCR; TCRdb's version includes in-frame clones alone and lacks a portion of them. This table holds hundreds of thousands of clones, 75% to 95% found once. Sequencing input: PBMCs or T cells enriched from blood (not recorded which). The receptors originated from a woman between 18 and 29 years old who had recovered from COVID-19.

This sequence joins TRBV29-1 and TRBJ2-1; possible D gene TRBD1, 6 bases. This CDR3 spans 15 amino acids. Germline assignment: CDR1 SQVTM and CDR2 ANQGSEA. Deletions cut 7 bases from V and 2 bases from J, with 18 bases between. CDR3 DNA: TGCAGCGCGCTCTCCGTTGACAGGACCTACAATGAGCAGTTCTTC. It codes for CSALSVDRTYNEQFF.

V gene TRBV28 combines with J gene TRBJ2-2, with 12 bases that match TRBD2. Germline values: CDR1 MDHEN, CDR2 SYDVKM. V lost 5 bases and J lost 0; bases outside the gene matches: 13. CDR3 length equals 20 residues. As DNA, the CDR3 is TGTGCCAGCAGTGGAAGTAGCCCCTCTAGCGGGGGGGCGAACACCGGGGAGCTGTTTTTT. Its translation: CASSGSSPSSGGANTGELFF. Looking up the rest from reference TRBV28 and TRBJ2-2 gives the full variable domain: DVKVTQSSRYLVKRTGEKVFLECVQDMDHENMFWYRQDPGLGLRLIYFSYDVKMKEKGDIPEGYSVSREKKERFSLILESASTNQTSMYLCASSGSSPSSGGANTGELFFGEGSRLTVL.

The rearrangement uses TRBV5-1 and TRBJ2-7, with 7 bases matching TRBD2. Germline CDR1 reads SGHRS; CDR2 reads YFSETQ. This CDR3 has 16 residues. V shed 3 bases and J 5 bases; nucleotides not matched to a gene: 14. This CDR3 is CASSSFYGGVQDEQYF. The CDR3 DNA reads TGCGCCAGCAGCTCATTTTATGGGGGGGTACAGGACGAGCAGTACTTC.